The 19 T cell receptor beta chains in this list originate from one sample, sequenced in a study of blood T cells in healthy people across ages. Primers used in a second PCR of roughly 6 to 11 cycles were a sample-barcoded 5' primer and a J-beta primer mix. TCRdb re-called the 5' RACE reads through MiXCR, storing one row per CDR3 protein. The profile covers about 1 million distinct CDR3 sequences, with around 45% appearing a single time and approximately 17% taken by the ten largest. The sequencing input was blood. The receptors originated from a woman aged 55-70 years in good health.

The CDR3 bases are TGTGCCAGCAGCTCTCTTCGGGGGGCATACAATGAGCAGTTCTTC. Its protein is CASSSLRGAYNEQFF. The chain links TRBV7-8 to TRBJ2-1; D possibly corresponds to TRBD2 (7 bases). In germline, CDR1 is SGHVS, CDR2 FQNEAQ. V was shortened by 4 bases and J by 4 bases, with 14 bases between the two germline ends. The CDR3 totals 15 residues.

This clonotype showed up just a few times. This chain connects TRBV25-1 to TRBJ2-5; 8 nucleotides align to TRBD1. The V gene's germline CDR1 is MGHDK and CDR2 SYGVNS. The CDR3 is made up of 17 amino acids. The V segment lost 5 bases and the J segment 4 bases; nucleotides outside the gene matches: 15. The CDR3 sequence: CASSSYFTQGAGETQYF. The DNA for the CDR3 is TGTGCCAGCAGTAGCTACTTCACGCAGGGGGCGGGAGAGACCCAGTACTTC.

Concerning this clonotype itself: The junction departs from germline at one end; a sequencing error may be responsible. This chain uses TRBV4-1 with TRBJ1-3, with D perhaps TRBD1 (6 bases). CDR3 size: 16 residues. Germline V gene sequence: CDR1 MGHRA, CDR2 YSYEKL. CDR3 in DNA: TGCGCCAGCAGCCAAGATCTCGGGGGGCTTGGAAACACCACATATTTT. The encoded protein is CASSQDLGGLGNTTYF.

The chain has TRBV5-1 and TRBJ2-3, with TRBD2 matching 10 bases. This CDR3 comprises 17 residues. Germline CDR1 and CDR2: SGHRS and YFSETQ. V trimming: 0 bases; J trimming: 1 base; junction bases outside the gene matches: 5. CDR3 bases: TGCGCCAGCAGCTTGGCTAGCGGGAGCCAGGGCACAGATACGCAGTATTTT. Protein product: CASSLASGSQGTDTQYF.

V usage is TRBV5-1 and J usage is TRBJ2-5, with D unresolved. Trimming removed 0 bases at V and 5 bases at J, with 8 bases between. CDR1 and CDR2 from the germline V gene are SGHRS and YFSETQ. The CDR3 is 13 amino acids. DNA for the CDR3: TGCGCCAGCAGCTTGGGGGTTTTGGAGACCCAGTACTTC. It encodes CASSLGVLETQYF.

This clonotype has a handful of counts. J is TRBJ1-5 and V is TRBV6-2 or TRBV6-3; the D gene is possibly TRBD1 (5 bases). Germline CDR1 and CDR2: MNHEY and SVGEGT. The CDR3 is 14 amino acids. V was shortened by 6 bases and J by 5 bases, with 14 bases between the two germline ends. CDR3 nucleotide sequence: TGTGCCAGCAGAGAGGCAGGGAAGGATCAGCCCCAGCATTTT. It encodes CASREAGKDQPQHF.

This clonotype was seen at least ten times. The chain uses TRBV29-1 and TRBJ2-5; either TRBD1 or TRBD2 may supply D (5 bases each). The CDR3 totals 15 residues. Germline loops: CDR1 SQVTM, CDR2 ANQGSEA. V shed 1 base and J shed 0 bases, with 12 bases lying between them. The CDR3 DNA follows: TGCAGCGTTGAAGGGGGACGGAAGAACCAAGAGACCCAGTACTTC. Amino acid sequence: CSVEGGRKNQETQYF.

A few counts support this clonotype. This chain's CDR3 is CAWRPMGLAYEQYF. The CDR3 DNA follows: TGTGCCTGGAGGCCCATGGGACTAGCGTACGAGCAGTACTTC. The chain recombines TRBV30 with TRBJ2-7; 10 bases are a match to TRBD2. The germline CDR1 and CDR2 sequences are GTSNPN and SVGIG (reference sequence). Trimming cost V 3 bases and J 4 bases; bases outside gene matches: 6. The length of the CDR3 is 14 residues.

The chain joins TRBV9 to TRBJ2-3; 9 nucleotides line up with TRBD1. The J segment lost 3 bases and the V segment lost 2 bases, leaving 4 bases of the junction unmatched. The length of the CDR3 is 15 residues. Per germline, CDR1 SGDLS and CDR2 YYNGEE. The CDR3 region is CASSVGQGRTDTQYF. CDR3 coding DNA: TGTGCCAGCAGCGTGGGACAGGGTAGAACAGATACGCAGTATTTT.

The chain's CDR3 is CANTLYDSPHEQFF. CDR3 DNA: TGTGCCAACACCCTATACGACAGCCCACATGAGCAGTTCTTC. The rearrangement uses TRBV11-1 and TRBJ2-1; a weak D match, TRBD1 (5 bases). The CDR3 consists of 14 residues. V was cut by 10 bases and J by 8 bases, with 21 bases left in between. In germline, CDR1 is SGHAT, CDR2 FQDESV (reference sequence).

This clonotype was detected only a few times. The chain is built from TRBV7-6 and TRBJ2-1; possibly TRBD1 or TRBD2 for D (5 bases each). Germline V gene lookup returns CDR1 SGHVS and CDR2 FNYEAQ. This CDR3 region has 14 residues. The V end lost 5 bases, the J end lost 6 bases, and 14 bases lay between the germline ends. CDR3 in DNA: TGTGCCAGCAGCCCGCGACTTGGGGGCAATGAGCAGTTCTTC. This codes for CASSPRLGGNEQFF.

The table lists this clonotype with a few counts. Written as DNA, the CDR3 is TGTGCCAGCAGCTCCACAGGGGGGGTTGCGGACATTCAGTACTTC. Translation gives CASSSTGGVADIQYF. The chain links TRBV9 to TRBJ2-4; possible D gene TRBD1, 8 bases. CDR3 length: 15 residues. V was clipped by 4 bases and J by 8 bases, with 19 bases between them. Germline V lookup: CDR1 SGDLS, CDR2 YYNGEE.

The chain uses TRBV10-3 and TRBJ2-7, with TRBD1 matching over 7 bases. The germline gives CDR1 ENHRY, CDR2 SYGVKD. This CDR3 contains 14 residues. Germline trimming cut 4 bases from V and 2 bases from J; bases unmatched to any gene: 5. CDR3 in amino acids: CAISASGQAYEQYF. CDR3 bases: TGTGCCATCAGTGCATCCGGACAGGCCTACGAGCAGTACTTC.

This clonotype was detected only once. Relative to the germline gene, one junction end is altered; a read error may explain this. The chain uses TRBV7-6 and TRBJ2-6; 9 bases fit TRBD2. The CDR3 runs 15 residues. The germline V gene encodes CDR1 SGHVS and CDR2 FNYEAQ. In DNA, the CDR3 is TGTACCAGCAGCTATAGCGGGAGTGGGGCCAACGTCCTGACTTTC. Protein sequence: CTSSYSGSGANVLTF.

V is TRBV6-5 and J is TRBJ1-2, with 10 nucleotides matching TRBD1. V trimming: 5 bases; J trimming: 5 bases; junction bases outside the gene matches: 8. The CDR3 is 15 residues long. CDR1 and CDR2 from the germline V gene are MNHEY and SVGAGI. This chain's CDR3 is CASSPLTGGNYGYTF. The CDR3 DNA sequence: TGTGCCAGCAGTCCCCTGACAGGGGGCAATTATGGCTACACCTTC.

The chain couples TRBV18 to TRBJ1-5, with D perhaps matching TRBD1 (5 bases). The CDR3 has 16 amino acids. Germline V gene lookup returns CDR1 KGHSH and CDR2 LQKENI. Between the trimmed V and J ends, which lost 6 bases and 4 bases, there was a span of 19 bases. CDR3 sequence: CASSLSPGTLNQPQHF. CDR3 coding DNA: TGTGCCAGCTCCCTATCCCCAGGGACCTTAAATCAGCCCCAGCATTTT.

This clonotype has just a few counts. The chain employs TRBV20-1 and TRBJ2-7, with TRBD1 matching over 9 bases. In germline, CDR1 is DFQATT, CDR2 SNEGSKA (reference sequence). V lost 3 bases and J lost 0; bases outside the gene matches: 9. The CDR3 is made up of 16 amino acids. The CDR3 reads CSASVGLGQGSYEQYF. The CDR3 DNA is TGCAGTGCTAGTGTCGGGCTGGGACAGGGCTCCTACGAGCAGTACTTC.

This chain connects TRBV30 to TRBJ2-6, with unresolved D. CDR1 is GTSNPN, CDR2 SVGIG, per germline (reference sequence). V was pared by 6 bases and J by 0 bases, with 3 bases between. This CDR3 has 12 amino acids. The CDR3 DNA sequence: TGTGCCTGTCTCTCTGGGGCCAACGTCCTGACTTTC. Protein product: CACLSGANVLTF.

This chain connects TRBV30 to TRBJ2-7; the D is unclear. CDR3 size: 13 residues. Germline V lookup: CDR1 GTSNPN, CDR2 SVGIG (reference sequence). Trimming shortened V by 1 base and J by 4 bases, and 11 bases separated the two germline ends. The CDR3 bases are TGTGCCTGGAGTGGTCACCCGCTTTACGAGCAGTACTTC. Protein: CAWSGHPLYEQYF.